The T cell receptor (beta chain) under discussion was sequenced for a study of OX40 agonist ivuxolimab in advanced cancers. Overall study: Antecedent anti-PD-1, anti-PD-L1 or anti-CTLA-4 therapy was permissible, with 40% having received some.

Regarding the study as a whole: It was not determined which antigens were specifically recognized by the peripheral T cells that had undergone clonal expansion. Partial responders treated at 0.1-3.0 mg/kg exhibited clonal expansion among the lowest measured.

V shed 0 bases and J shed 1 base, with 10 bases lying between them. This CDR3 is 15 amino acids long. Germline CDR1 is GTSNPN and CDR2 is SVGIG (reference sequence). A note on this clone: What it binds is not known.

This table comes from immunoSEQ multiplex PCR, and its TCRdb copy is limited to in-frame clones, with some not included. The sample lists about 82,000 clones, around 92% seen once, with 7% to 9.5% in the top ten. This receptor was taken from an adult with an advanced solid tumor such as melanoma, head and neck, liver or kidney cancer. This rearrangement joins TRBV30 to TRBJ1-3, with a tentative D call TRBD1 (5 bases). This material consisted of CD4+ or CD8+ T cells sorted from blood, taken in a trial of the OX40 agonist ivuxolimab. As DNA, the CDR3 is TGTGCCTGGAGTGTTATGGGACCGTCTGGAAACACCATATATTTT. As protein: CAWSVMGPSGNTIYF. The whole variable domain, remainder taken from reference TRBV30 and TRBJ1-3, is SQTIHQWPATLVQPVGSPLSLECTVEGTSNPNLYWYRQAAGRGLQLLFYSVGIGQISSEVPQNLSASRPQDRQFILSSKKLLLSDSGFYLCAWSVMGPSGNTIYFGEGSWLTVV.